These 28 T cell receptor beta chains were all obtained from the same sample, sequenced in a study of STAT5B mutations in CD4+ large granular lymphocyte leukemia. TCRdb's copy holds only in-frame clones and misses some; the assay was immunoSEQ multiplex PCR. The sample lists about 40,000 clones, more than 80% occurring once. The sequenced sample consisted of CD4+ T cells from blood buffy coats. The receptors shown here come from a human donor in good health.

This clone was observed a single time. J is TRBJ2-3 and V is TRBV5-6; no reliable D call. CDR3 size: 14 residues. Germline CDR1 and CDR2: SGHDT and YYEEEE. V was trimmed by 1 base and J by 3 bases, leaving 9 bases between them. The CDR3 DNA is TGTGCCAGCAGCTTGCCGCTGTCTACAGATACGCAGTATTTT. Protein sequence: CASSLPLSTDTQYF.

This sequence joins TRBV14 and TRBJ1-4; D uncertain. From germline, CDR1 is SGHDN and CDR2 FVKESK. This CDR3 spans 15 amino acids. Trimming removed 1 base from V and 3 bases from J, with 9 bases in between. CDR3 nucleotide sequence: TGTGCCAGCAGCCAAGTCTGGGGTCCTAATGAAAAACTGTTTTTT. This codes for CASSQVWGPNEKLFF. The whole variable domain, filled in from reference TRBV14 and TRBJ1-4, reads EAGVTQFPSHSVIEKGQTVTLRCDPISGHDNLYWYRRVMGKEIKFLLHFVKESKQDESGMPNNRFLAERTGGTYSTLKVQPAELEDSGVYFCASSQVWGPNEKLFFGSGTQLSVL.

The chain is built from TRBV19 and TRBJ1-1; 7 positions match TRBD1. Germline V CDR1 and CDR2: LNHDA, SQIVND (reference sequence). V lost 7 bases, J lost 6 bases, and 8 bases stayed unmatched. The length of the CDR3 is 13 residues. This CDR3 is CASIRQGGAEAFF. Here the CDR3 DNA reads TGTGCCAGTATCAGACAGGGTGGGGCTGAAGCTTTCTTT.

CDR3 DNA sequence: TGTGCCAGTAGTATAAGACTAGCGGGAGGAATCGGGGACAATGAGCAGTTCTTC. It encodes CASSIRLAGGIGDNEQFF. This sequence joins TRBV19 and TRBJ2-1; 13 nucleotides line up with TRBD2. The V segment lost 2 bases and the J segment 5 bases; nucleotides outside the gene matches: 9. Germline V gene lookup returns CDR1 LNHDA and CDR2 SQIVND (reference sequence). The CDR3 runs to 18 residues.

V gene TRBV6-5 combines with J gene TRBJ1-2; tentative D call: TRBD1 (6 bases). Deletions cut 2 bases from V and 6 bases from J, with 16 bases between. Germline V lookup: CDR1 MNHEY, CDR2 SVGAGI. The CDR3 sequence is 15 residues long. The chain's CDR3 is CASSYVQGWGDGYTF. Here the CDR3 DNA reads TGTGCCAGCAGTTACGTACAGGGTTGGGGGGATGGCTACACCTTC.

The chain recombines TRBV19 with TRBJ1-3; possible D gene TRBD1, 5 bases. V was clipped by 0 bases and J by 7 bases, with 10 bases between them. Germline CDR1 is LNHDA and CDR2 is SQIVND (reference sequence). The CDR3 loop spans 14 amino acids. The CDR3 spells CASSIDREGNTIYF. As DNA, the CDR3 is TGTGCCAGTAGTATAGACAGGGAGGGGAACACCATATATTTT.

J is TRBJ1-2 and V is TRBV9, with D unresolved. V lost 0 bases to trimming and J lost 0 bases, with 6 bases between them. The length of the CDR3 is 14 residues. Germline lookup yields CDR1 SGDLS and CDR2 YYNGEE. The CDR3 region has the DNA TGTGCCAGCAGCGTAGGGGCGTCTAACTATGGCTACACCTTC. It specifies CASSVGASNYGYTF.

The chain joins TRBV5-4 to TRBJ1-1, with D maybe TRBD1 (5 bases). V lost 2 bases, J lost 0 bases, and 8 bases lay in between. In germline, CDR1 is SGHNT, CDR2 YYREEE (reference sequence). This CDR3 has 14 amino acids. CDR3 residues: CASSLDSMNTEAFF. Written as DNA, the CDR3 is TGTGCCAGCAGCTTAGACAGCATGAACACTGAAGCTTTCTTT.

The chain joins TRBV11-1 to TRBJ2-5, with 11 positions matching TRBD2. CDR3 length equals 14 residues. V shed 4 bases and J 4 bases; nucleotides not matched to a gene: 2. Germline V lookup: CDR1 SGHAT, CDR2 FQDESV (reference sequence). CDR3 loop: CASSSGLAGETQYF. The CDR3, as DNA: TGTGCCAGCAGCTCAGGACTAGCGGGAGAGACCCAGTACTTC.

This clone was seen just once. The chain has TRBV2 and TRBJ1-1; TRBD1 matches at 7 bases. The CDR3 covers 14 residues. Germline CDR1 reads SNHLY; CDR2 reads FYNNEI. The V and J ends lost 6 bases and 3 bases, in that order; junction bases with no gene match: 7. CDR3 amino acids: CASRRGQLYTEAFF. CDR3 DNA: TGTGCCAGCAGGCGGGGACAGCTCTACACTGAAGCTTTCTTT.

The sample holds one count of this clone. V is TRBV5-1 and J is TRBJ2-5; 9 nucleotides align to TRBD2. The CDR3 has 15 amino acids. V shed 6 bases, J shed 5 bases, and the junction held 11 bases outside the gene matches. Germline CDR1 and CDR2: SGHRS and YFSETQ. This CDR3 is CASKRLAVTTETQYF. In DNA, the CDR3 is TGCGCCAGCAAACGACTAGCGGTCACCACGGAGACCCAGTACTTC. Complete variable domain (other parts from reference TRBV5-1 and TRBJ2-5): KAGVTQTPRYLIKTRGQQVTLSCSPISGHRSVSWYQQTPGQGLQFLFEYFSETQRNKGNFPGRFSGRQFSNSRSEMNVSTLELGDSALYLCASKRLAVTTETQYFGPGTRLLVL.

This sequence joins TRBV9 and TRBJ1-2, with 7 bases identical to TRBD1. CDR1 is SGDLS and CDR2 is YYNGEE in the germline V gene. This CDR3 comprises 15 residues. V lost 4 bases and J lost 0; bases outside the gene matches: 6. The CDR3 DNA reads as TGTGCCAGCAGCTCGGGGGACAGTTCTAACTATGGCTACACCTTC. Protein product: CASSSGDSSNYGYTF.

CDR3 in amino acids: CASRKTTLIKETQYF. CDR3 DNA: TGTGCCAGCAGAAAAACCACGCTTATCAAAGAGACCCAGTACTTC. The rearrangement uses TRBV27 and TRBJ2-5; the D is unclear. CDR3 length: 15 residues. Germline assignment: CDR1 MNHEY and CDR2 SMNVEV (reference sequence). Between the trimmed V and J ends, which lost 6 bases and 3 bases, there was a span of 17 bases.

The chain recombines TRBV5-5 with TRBJ1-3, with 9 positions matching TRBD1. CDR1 is SGHKS and CDR2 is YYEKEE in the germline V gene (reference sequence). V shed 8 bases, J shed 4 bases, and the junction held 19 bases outside the gene matches. The CDR3 spans 18 residues. This CDR3 is CASNAGTGMFMMGNTIYF. Here the CDR3 DNA reads TGTGCCAGTAATGCCGGGACAGGGATGTTCATGATGGGAAACACCATATATTTT.

V usage is TRBV2 and J usage is TRBJ2-7, with TRBD2 matching over 14 bases. V shed 5 bases and J 4 bases; nucleotides not matched to a gene: 7. This CDR3 contains 16 residues. Germline-derived CDR1 and CDR2 are SNHLY and FYNNEI. CDR3 DNA sequence: TGTGCCAGCAGTCTAGGGACTAGCGGGAGCGGGTACGAGCAGTACTTC. Translated: CASSLGTSGSGYEQYF.

V usage is TRBV7-3 and J usage is TRBJ2-2, with TRBD1 identical over 7 bases. V lost 5 bases, J lost 6 bases, and 6 bases stayed unmatched. Germline assignment: CDR1 SGHTA and CDR2 FQGTGA. CDR3 length: 14 amino acids. DNA of the CDR3: TGTGCCAGCAGCCGAGACAGGGTTGCCGGGGAGCTGTTTTTT. It is translated as CASSRDRVAGELFF.

The table lists this clone with a count of one. The rearrangement links TRBV4-3 to TRBJ1-3, with D perhaps TRBD1 (5 bases). CDR1 and CDR2 (germline): LGHNA, YSLEER. This CDR3 has 16 residues. Trimming left V 1 base short and J 0 bases short, with 10 bases between. As DNA, the CDR3 is TGCGCCAGCAGCCAAGTCGGGAGGGGCTCTGGAAACACCATATATTTT. It yields the protein CASSQVGRGSGNTIYF.

The chain joins TRBV6-1 to TRBJ1-2; a weak D match, TRBD1 (5 bases). Germline V CDR1 and CDR2: MNHNS, SASEGT. The CDR3 loop spans 15 amino acids. V was pared by 2 bases and J by 6 bases, with 16 bases between. CDR3 sequence reads: CASSESAGGIDGYTF. The CDR3 coding sequence is TGTGCCAGCAGTGAAAGCGCTGGGGGAATAGATGGCTACACCTTC.

The genes are TRBV7-3 and TRBJ1-2, with 8 bases identical to TRBD1. V shed 4 bases, J shed 1 base, and the junction held 5 bases outside the gene matches. Per germline, CDR1 SGHTA and CDR2 FQGTGA. This CDR3 has 15 amino acids. Here the CDR3 DNA reads TGTGCCAGCAGCTCTCGACAGGGGAATAACTATGGCTACACCTTC. Translation: CASSSRQGNNYGYTF. Full variable domain (rest looked up from reference TRBV7-3 and TRBJ1-2): GAGVSQTPSNKVTEKGKYVELRCDPISGHTALYWYRQSLGQGPEFLIYFQGTGAADDSGLPNDRFFAVRPEGSVSTLKIQRTERGDSAVYLCASSSRQGNNYGYTFGSGTRLTVV.

This clone came up a few times. This chain connects TRBV18 to TRBJ2-7; D might be TRBD1 or TRBD2, each matching 5 bases. The germline CDR1 and CDR2 sequences are KGHSH and LQKENI. V lost 3 bases, J lost 2 bases, and 14 bases lay in between. The CDR3 spans 15 residues. The DNA of the CDR3 is TGTGCCAGCTCACCGTGGGGACCGCTGGCCTACGAGCAGTACTTC. Protein product: CASSPWGPLAYEQYF.

The genes are TRBV4-1 and TRBJ2-1; 9 positions match TRBD2. V shed 1 base and J 7 bases; nucleotides not matched to a gene: 8. CDR1 is MGHRA and CDR2 is YSYEKL in the germline V gene. The CDR3 is 16 residues long. The DNA of the CDR3 is TGCGCCAGCAGCCAAGGTAGGGCGGGGGGGCCGAATGAGCAGTTCTTC. Translation: CASSQGRAGGPNEQFF.

This chain joins TRBV11-3 and TRBJ1-2; 10 bases agree with TRBD1. CDR3 length: 15 amino acids. Germline V gene data show CDR1 as SGHNT and CDR2 as YENEEA. The V segment lost 5 bases and the J segment 4 bases; nucleotides outside the gene matches: 7. Written as DNA, the CDR3 is TGTGCCAGCAGCCCAGGGACAGGGGCCACCTATGGCTACACCTTC. Amino acids: CASSPGTGATYGYTF.

CDR3 loop: CASSTAALIVPDTQYF. DNA for the CDR3: TGTGCCAGCAGCACGGCCGCGTTAATAGTCCCAGATACGCAGTATTTT. This chain links TRBV7-8 with TRBJ2-3; D gene unclear. Germline values: CDR1 SGHVS, CDR2 FQNEAQ. The V gene lost 5 bases and the J gene lost 4 bases, with 19 bases spanning the gap. The CDR3 length is 16 residues.

The chain carries TRBV19 and TRBJ1-1; maybe TRBD1 (5 bases). This CDR3 region has 15 residues. The germline V gene encodes CDR1 LNHDA and CDR2 SQIVND (reference sequence). Trimming removed 3 bases at V and 1 base at J, with 12 bases between. CDR3 in amino acids: CASSIDGAPNTEAFF. CDR3 sequence (DNA): TGTGCCAGTAGTATCGATGGGGCTCCGAACACTGAAGCTTTCTTT.

The V and J genes are TRBV30 and TRBJ1-1, with D tentatively TRBD1 (6 bases). The CDR3 consists of 14 residues. Looked up from germline, CDR1 is GTSNPN and CDR2 is SVGIG (reference sequence). Trimming stripped 5 bases from V and 1 base from J, with 14 bases between. The CDR3 DNA reads TGTGCCTGGTACATGGACAGTTCGAACACTGAAGCTTTCTTT. Translated: CAWYMDSSNTEAFF.

The V gene is TRBV18, the J gene TRBJ1-5; 12 bases are a match to TRBD1. CDR1 is KGHSH, CDR2 LQKENI, per germline. Trimming cost V 0 bases and J 5 bases; bases outside gene matches: 2. This CDR3 has 16 amino acids. CDR3 sequence: CASSPPGQGADQPQHF. DNA for the CDR3: TGTGCCAGCTCACCACCGGGACAGGGGGCGGATCAGCCCCAGCATTTT.

This chain joins TRBV2 and TRBJ2-7; 7 bases match TRBD1. The length of the CDR3 is 14 residues. The junction had 10 bases not matched to a gene; V was cut back by 4 bases and J by 7 bases. In germline, CDR1 is SNHLY, CDR2 FYNNEI. The CDR3 DNA is TGTGCCAGCAGTGGCTTCAGGGGGAGTAGTGAGCAGTACTTC. Translation: CASSGFRGSSEQYF. The full variable domain, rest sourced from reference TRBV2 and TRBJ2-7, is EPEVTQTPSHQVTQMGQEVILRCVPISNHLYFYWYRQILGQKVEFLVSFYNNEISEKSEIFDDQFSVERPDGSNFTLKIRSTKLEDSAMYFCASSGFRGSSEQYFGPGTRLTVT.

V and J are TRBV5-1 and TRBJ2-7; 10 nucleotides agree with TRBD2. The V gene end was trimmed by 0 bases and the J gene end by 2 bases; junction bases not matched to a gene: 5. Germline CDR1 SGHRS, CDR2 YFSETQ. The CDR3 has 16 amino acids. The CDR3 nucleotides read TGCGCCAGCAGCTTGGGAGAAAGCGGGAGGGCCTACGAGCAGTACTTC. Translated, it gives CASSLGESGRAYEQYF.